These T cell receptor beta chains were read from a single sample in a study of blood T cells in healthy people across ages. One entry per CDR3 protein, called by TCRdb with MiXCR from the 5' RACE reads. The data contain 1.5 million to 2 million distinct CDR3 sequences, around half of them seen just once; the ten biggest clones take up around 2.1%. Material for sequencing was blood. These receptors originate from a woman aged 40 to 50 in good health. Both conserved end residues are part of each CDR3. The D gene is left open where the match is weak. Some rows mark clone size as missing; the rest say once, few, many or name a class of expanded clone.

TRBJ2-3,few,TRBD2,TRBV14,CASSQDWSGATTDTQYF,TGTGCCAGCAGCCAAGATTGGAGCGGGGCAACCACAGATACGCAGTATTTT
TRBJ2-7,-,TRBD1,TRBV12-3/TRBV12-4,CASSLDPRGRREQYF,TGTGCCAGCAGTTTAGACCCCAGGGGGCGAAGAGAGCAGTACTTC
TRBJ2-4,-,TRBD1,TRBV20-1,CSARDSRQGMGVTKNIQYF,TGCAGTGCTAGAGATAGTAGACAGGGGATGGGGGTGACCAAAAACATTCAGTACTTC
TRBJ2-3,-,-,TRBV11-2,CASSRSRGKDTQYF,TGTGCCAGCAGCCGTAGTAGGGGGAAAGATACGCAGTATTTT
TRBJ1-2,-,-,TRBV21-1,CASSDTGGGYGYTF,TGTGCCAGCAGCGACACAGGGGGCGGGTATGGCTACACCTTC
TRBJ2-7,-,TRBD2,TRBV11-2,CASSPSGKTYEQYF,TGTGCCAGCAGCCCTAGCGGGAAAACCTACGAGCAGTACTTC
TRBJ2-5,-,-,TRBV7-2,CASSLVSGDGQYF,TGTGCCAGCAGCTTAGTATCTGGGGATGGGCAGTACTTC
TRBJ2-7,-,-,TRBV5-1,CASSRVAQPYEQYF,TGCGCCAGCAGCCGCGTAGCGCAACCCTACGAGCAGTACTTC
TRBJ1-2,few,TRBD1,TRBV12-3/TRBV12-4,CASSVYGQGKGYTF,TGTGCCAGCAGCGTTTATGGACAGGGAAAGGGCTACACCTTC
TRBJ1-1,-,TRBD1,TRBV20-1,CSASKDRGVFTEAFF,TGCAGTGCTAGTAAGGACAGGGGGGTGTTCACTGAAGCTTTCTTT
TRBJ2-5,few,TRBD1,TRBV12-3/TRBV12-4,CASNRGQGQETQYF,TGTGCCAGCAACCGGGGACAGGGACAAGAGACCCAGTACTTC
TRBJ1-1,-,TRBD1,TRBV20-1,CSAAQARAVTGVATEAFF,TGCAGTGCTGCGCAGGCCCGGGCCGTCACAGGGGTAGCTACTGAAGCTTTCTTT
TRBJ2-1,many,-,TRBV7-2,CASNVRGVNEQFF,TGTGCCAGCAATGTGAGGGGGGTCAATGAGCAGTTCTTC
TRBJ2-3,few,-,TRBV20-1,CSATLPDTQYF,TGCAGTGCTACCTTACCAGATACGCAGTATTTT
TRBJ2-5,-,-,TRBV29-1,CSVERANTAGETQYF,TGCAGCGTTGAACGGGCCAATACGGCGGGGGAGACCCAGTACTTC
TRBJ1-5,few,-,TRBV18,CASSLGKSNQPQHF,TGTGCCAGCTCCCTCGGAAAAAGCAATCAGCCCCAGCATTTT
TRBJ2-7,-,-,TRBV21-1,CASSKFVRDYEQYF,TGTGCCAGCAGCAAGTTTGTCAGGGACTACGAGCAGTACTTC
TRBJ2-7,-,TRBD2,TRBV5-1,CTSSQTSGGFPYEQYF,TGCACCAGCAGCCAGACTAGCGGGGGGTTCCCCTACGAGCAGTACTTC
TRBJ1-2,-,-,TRBV27,CASRLSQGIGYGYTF,TGTGCCAGCAGGCTCAGTCAGGGGATCGGGTATGGCTACACCTTC
TRBJ1-1,-,-,TRBV20-1,CSARESGFGTEAFF,TGCAGTGCTAGAGAATCGGGGTTCGGCACTGAAGCTTTCTTT
TRBJ2-3,-,-,TRBV7-2,CASSLGRLADTQYF,TGTGCCAGCAGCTTAGGTAGACTAGCAGATACGCAGTATTTT
TRBJ2-1,-,-,TRBV5-1,CASRSTGNLGSYNEQFF,TGCGCCAGCAGATCGACAGGAAACTTAGGCTCCTACAATGAGCAGTTCTTC
TRBJ2-7,few,-,TRBV6-5,CASSRARGYPEQYF,TGTGCCAGCAGTCGCGCCAGAGGGTATCCCGAGCAGTACTTC
TRBJ2-5,few,-,TRBV25-1,CASSARAQETQYF,TGTGCCAGCAGTGCGAGGGCCCAAGAGACCCAGTACTTC
TRBJ2-2,-,TRBD2,TRBV7-9,CASSSIGLAGVPGELFF,TGTGCCAGCAGCTCCATAGGACTAGCGGGGGTCCCCGGGGAGCTGTTTTTT
TRBJ2-7,few,-,TRBV7-2,CASSPDGRYSYEQYF,TGTGCCAGCAGCCCGGACGGACGATACTCCTACGAGCAGTACTTC
TRBJ2-1,-,-,TRBV6-5,CASSYSTSWDNEQFF,TGTGCCAGCAGTTACTCGACTAGTTGGGACAATGAGCAGTTCTTC
TRBJ2-7,-,-,TRBV10-3,CAISEAGEQYF,TGTGCCATCAGTGAAGCAGGCGAGCAGTACTTC
TRBJ2-6,once,-,TRBV20-1,CSATQGSVRGGANVLTF,TGCAGTGCTACCCAGGGGAGTGTTAGGGGTGGGGCCAACGTCCTGACTTTC
TRBJ2-1,many,-,TRBV12-3/TRBV12-4,CASSLTYNEQFF,TGTGCCAGCAGTTTAACCTACAATGAGCAGTTCTTC
TRBJ2-5,-,-,TRBV28,CASWSFGRFGQETQYF,TGTGCCAGCTGGTCTTTCGGAAGGTTTGGGCAAGAGACCCAGTACTTC
TRBJ2-5,-,TRBD2,TRBV5-1,CASSWGLAGGQETQYF,TGCGCCAGCAGCTGGGGACTAGCGGGGGGCCAAGAGACCCAGTACTTC
TRBJ2-1,few,TRBD1,TRBV7-2,CASSRDRGENEQFF,TGTGCCAGCAGCCGGGACAGGGGAGAGAATGAGCAGTTCTTC
TRBJ2-2,-,-,TRBV7-2,CASKGSPNTGELFF,TGTGCCAGCAAGGGGTCCCCGAACACCGGGGAGCTGTTTTTT
TRBJ2-3,few,-,TRBV7-9,CASRPTGTPVTDTQYF,TGTGCCAGCAGACCGACCGGGACCCCAGTCACAGATACGCAGTATTTT
TRBJ2-1,-,TRBD1,TRBV7-9,CASSVPGTGGPEQFF,TGTGCCAGCAGCGTACCCGGGACAGGGGGCCCTGAGCAGTTCTTC
TRBJ1-6,-,-,TRBV12-3/TRBV12-4,CASSLPDRGTPLHF,TGTGCCAGCAGTTTACCAGACCGGGGTACACCCCTCCACTTT
TRBJ2-3,few,-,TRBV11-2,CASSLDLGRHTDTQYF,TGTGCCAGCAGCTTAGATCTGGGCAGACACACAGATACGCAGTATTTT
TRBJ2-7,-,-,TRBV6-2/TRBV6-3,CASSYSMGAESSYEQYF,TGTGCCAGCAGTTACTCGATGGGGGCTGAGTCCTCCTACGAGCAGTACTTC
TRBJ2-3,-,-,TRBV24-1,CATSDVGQRGGGDTQYF,TGTGCCACCAGTGATGTCGGACAGAGGGGAGGTGGAGATACGCAGTATTTT
TRBJ2-1,-,-,TRBV20-1,CSASATGPLGEQFF,TGCAGTGCTAGTGCGACAGGCCCTTTAGGGGAGCAGTTCTTC
TRBJ2-5,few,-,TRBV5-6,CASSVLGFWETQYF,TGTGCCAGCAGCGTTCTCGGGTTTTGGGAGACCCAGTACTTC
TRBJ2-1,-,TRBD2,TRBV7-2,CASSISGWPNEQFF,TGTGCCAGCAGCATTAGCGGGTGGCCCAATGAGCAGTTCTTC
TRBJ2-7,-,TRBD1,TRBV12-3/TRBV12-4,CARAGQAYEQYF,TGTGCCAGAGCAGGACAGGCCTACGAGCAGTACTTC
TRBJ2-3,-,TRBD2,TRBV7-6,CASSLGRLAGSGTQYF,TGTGCCAGCAGCTTAGGGAGACTAGCGGGCTCGGGTACGCAGTATTTT
TRBJ1-1,-,TRBD1,TRBV5-5,CASIWTGGSYGTEAFF,TGTGCCAGCATTTGGACAGGGGGCTCTTATGGGACTGAAGCTTTCTTT
TRBJ2-7,once,-,TRBV28,CASSVDASDYEQYF,TGTGCCAGCAGTGTGGACGCATCCGATTACGAGCAGTACTTC
TRBJ1-6,-,-,TRBV9,CASSVQDRSASPLHF,TGTGCCAGCAGCGTACAAGACAGATCGGCTTCACCCCTCCACTTT
TRBJ2-4,-,-,TRBV6-2/TRBV6-3,CASSNTQGTKNIQYF,TGTGCCAGCAGTAACACCCAGGGGACCAAAAACATTCAGTACTTC